The source of this T cell receptor (beta chain) is a study of shared clonotypes between healthy human individuals. Notes on the study in general: On the whole, naive subsets had larger estimated richness than memory subsets had.

Clones were sequenced by immunoSEQ multiplex PCR, and TCRdb holds only the in-frame ones, with some missing. The profile covers around 1.5 million clones, with 98% appearing a single time and 0.4% to 0.55% taken by the ten largest. In regard to this clone: Its antigen is not identified.

This CDR3 comprises 15 residues. V was shortened by 2 bases and J by 3 bases, with 14 bases between the two germline ends. Per the germline V gene, CDR1 is SGHRS and CDR2 is YFSETQ. The chain carries TRBV5-1 and TRBJ1-1; weak D call: TRBD1 (6 bases). The sequence was collected from a man aged 30-40 years in good health. The source material was naive CD4+ T cells sorted from blood. Subset indicated: CD45RA+ positively selected. This CDR3 reads CASSFSIGGDTEAFF. CDR3 nucleotides: TGCGCCAGCAGCTTCTCGATAGGGGGAGACACTGAAGCTTTCTTT. The complete variable domain, with remaining parts taken from reference TRBV5-1 and TRBJ1-1, reads KAGVTQTPRYLIKTRGQQVTLSCSPISGHRSVSWYQQTPGQGLQFLFEYFSETQRNKGNFPGRFSGRQFSNSRSEMNVSTLELGDSALYLCASSFSIGGDTEAFFGQGTRLTVV.